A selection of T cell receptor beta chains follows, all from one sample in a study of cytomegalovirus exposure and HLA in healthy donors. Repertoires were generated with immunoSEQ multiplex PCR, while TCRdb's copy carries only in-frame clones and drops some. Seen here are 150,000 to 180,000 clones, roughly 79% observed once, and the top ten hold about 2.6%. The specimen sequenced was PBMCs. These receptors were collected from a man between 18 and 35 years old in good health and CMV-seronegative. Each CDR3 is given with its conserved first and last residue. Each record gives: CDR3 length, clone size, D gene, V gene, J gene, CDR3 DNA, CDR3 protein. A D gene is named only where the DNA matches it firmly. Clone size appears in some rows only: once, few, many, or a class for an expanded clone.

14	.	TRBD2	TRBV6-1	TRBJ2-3	TGTGCCAGCATTGCTAGCGGGGTAACAGATACGCAGTATTTT	CASIASGVTDTQYF
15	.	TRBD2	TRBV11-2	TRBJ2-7	TGTGCCAGCAGCTTAGCCGCGGGGGGGGCCTACGAGCAGTACTTC	CASSLAAGGAYEQYF
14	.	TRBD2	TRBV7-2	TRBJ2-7	TGTGCCAGCAGCTCCGGGGGAGCGGGGGGCGAGCAGTACTTC	CASSSGGAGGEQYF
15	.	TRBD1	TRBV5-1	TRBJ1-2	TGCGCCAGCAGCCCTGGACAGGGGGGTAACTATGGCTACACCTTC	CASSPGQGGNYGYTF
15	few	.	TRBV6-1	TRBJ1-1	TGTGCCAGCAGTGAAGAGGCTCAGGGGCGGACTGAAGCTTTCTTT	CASSEEAQGRTEAFF
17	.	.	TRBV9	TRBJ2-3	TGTGCCAGCAGCCAAAGCCTAGCTAGGGTGGCAGCAGATACGCAGTATTTT	CASSQSLARVAADTQYF
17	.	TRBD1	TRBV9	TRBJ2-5	TGTGCCAGCAGCGTAGGGGGACAGGGGGCGCCTAGAGAGACCCAGTACTTC	CASSVGGQGAPRETQYF
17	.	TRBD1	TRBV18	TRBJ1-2	TGTGCCAGCTCACTCACGACAGGGGCGCTGGATAACTATGGCTACACCTTC	CASSLTTGALDNYGYTF
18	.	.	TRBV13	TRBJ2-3	TGTGCCAGCAGCCCCCTCAGCCGGGACCCTAAACAGGGAGATACGCAGTATTTT	CASSPLSRDPKQGDTQYF
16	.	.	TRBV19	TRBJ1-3	TGTGCCAGTAGTATGTCCGAGGCCAACGCTGGAAACACCATATATTTT	CASSMSEANAGNTIYF
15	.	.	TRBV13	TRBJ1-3	TGTGCCAGCAGCTTGCTAGCGTTCTCTGGAAACACCATATATTTT	CASSLLAFSGNTIYF
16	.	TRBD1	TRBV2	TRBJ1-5	TGTGCCAGCAGAGTGACTCGGACAGGGGGCAATCAGCCCCAGCATTTT	CASRVTRTGGNQPQHF